The next 13 T cell receptor beta chains were all read from a single sample in a study of blood T cell repertoires in COVID-19. TCRdb's copy holds only in-frame clones and misses some; the assay was immunoSEQ multiplex PCR. Here the sample spans some 140,000 clones, approximately 86% being singletons. The sequencing sample was made of peripheral blood. The receptors were sampled from a woman between 50 and 59 years old who had recovered from COVID-19.

The CDR3 coding sequence is TGTGCCAGCAGTCTTGTAGCGGGGGGGCCCCCTAGCACAGATACGCAGTATTTT. The encoded protein is CASSLVAGGPPSTDTQYF. The genes are TRBV6-6 and TRBJ2-3; TRBD2 agrees at 11 bases. V lost 5 bases to trimming and J lost 0 bases; unmatched junction nucleotides: 10. The CDR3 is made up of 18 amino acids. Per the germline V gene, CDR1 is MNHNY and CDR2 is SVGAGI (reference sequence).

V usage is TRBV5-4 and J usage is TRBJ1-2, with D perhaps matching TRBD1 (6 bases). The V end was cut by 1 base, the J end by 4 bases, with 11 bases between. The germline gives CDR1 SGHNT, CDR2 YYREEE (reference sequence). The CDR3 spans 14 residues. CDR3 nucleotides: TGTGCCAGCAGCTTGCCGGACAGTGTCTATGGCTACACCTTC. Amino acids: CASSLPDSVYGYTF.

The chain employs TRBV15 and TRBJ2-2; 11 bases map to TRBD1. J gave up 4 bases and V 4 bases, and 5 bases lay outside the gene matches. CDR1 and CDR2 from the germline V gene are LNHNV and YYDKDF (reference sequence). This CDR3 is 16 amino acids long. In nucleotides, the CDR3 is TGTGCCACCAGCAACCCGGACAGGGGGCGCACCGGGGAGCTGTTTTTT. Its translation: CATSNPDRGRTGELFF.

This chain joins TRBV4-2 and TRBJ2-1; 9 bases are shared with TRBD2. Germline CDR1 LGHNA, CDR2 YNFKEQ. CDR3 length: 16 residues. J was trimmed by 4 bases and V by 2 bases; bases with no gene match: 6. The CDR3 protein is CASSQTAGGFYNEQFF. As DNA, the CDR3 is TGTGCCAGCAGCCAAACAGCGGGAGGTTTTTACAATGAGCAGTTCTTC.

The rearrangement uses TRBV20-1 and TRBJ2-3; D remains ambiguous. CDR1 and CDR2 (germline): DFQATT, SNEGSKA (reference sequence). The CDR3 spans 11 residues. V dropped 3 bases and J dropped 6 bases, with 7 bases sitting between them. The CDR3 sequence is CSASSVDTQYF. The CDR3 coding sequence is TGCAGTGCTAGTTCGGTGGATACGCAGTATTTT.

This chain links TRBV15 with TRBJ2-4; 8 bases map to TRBD2. Looked up from germline, CDR1 is LNHNV and CDR2 is YYDKDF (reference sequence). Trimming cost V 5 bases and J 0 bases; bases outside gene matches: 3. CDR3 length equals 15 residues. This CDR3 reads CATSELAGAKNIQYF. CDR3 bases: TGTGCCACCAGCGAGCTAGCGGGAGCCAAAAACATTCAGTACTTC.

The genes are TRBV6-5 and TRBJ2-3, with 10 bases identical to TRBD2. The V segment lost 7 bases and the J segment 2 bases; nucleotides outside the gene matches: 3. This CDR3 contains 14 residues. Germline V gene data show CDR1 as MNHEY and CDR2 as SVGAGI. The CDR3: CASISGGDTDTQYF. In DNA form, the CDR3 reads TGTGCCAGCATAAGCGGGGGGGACACAGATACGCAGTATTTT.

The chain is built from TRBV24-1 and TRBJ2-1, with TRBD2 matching over 10 bases. The CDR3 runs to 17 residues. The germline V gene has CDR1 KGHDR and CDR2 SFDVKD. V dropped 2 bases and J dropped 2; count of bases not matched to a gene: 5. CDR3 in amino acids: CATSDSSGRAPYNEQFF. Here the CDR3 DNA reads TGTGCCACCAGTGATTCAAGCGGGAGGGCCCCCTACAATGAGCAGTTCTTC.

The chain has TRBV11-2 and TRBJ1-2; 7 nucleotides align to TRBD1. Germline V gene sequence: CDR1 SGHAT, CDR2 FQNNGV. The CDR3 length is 18 residues. With V trimmed by 5 bases and J by 5 bases, 20 bases remained unmatched. The CDR3 DNA follows: TGTGCCAGCAGCCCACGGCGGGACAGTGAAACGAGGGGGTATGGCTACACCTTC. Encoded protein: CASSPRRDSETRGYGYTF.

This chain links TRBV6-5 with TRBJ1-6; 7 nucleotides line up with TRBD1. J was trimmed by 8 bases and V by 8 bases; bases with no gene match: 6. Germline CDR1 reads MNHEY; CDR2 reads SVGAGI. CDR3 length: 13 residues. The CDR3 nucleotides read TGTGCCAGCCTCACCCAGGGGGATTCACCCCTCCACTTT. It translates to CASLTQGDSPLHF.

V and J are TRBV11-3 and TRBJ2-5; TRBD2 might be the D (5 bases). The CDR3 spans 13 residues. V was cut by 5 bases and J by 2 bases, with 9 bases left in between. Germline CDR1 and CDR2: SGHNT and YENEEA. CDR3 sequence (DNA): TGTGCCAGCAGCCTCGGACTGCAAGAGACCCAGTACTTC. It specifies CASSLGLQETQYF.

This chain joins TRBV6-5 and TRBJ2-5, with TRBD1 matching 7 bases. The CDR3 sequence is 13 residues long. The germline CDR1 and CDR2 sequences are MNHEY and SVGAGI. The junction had 5 bases not matched to a gene; V was cut back by 6 bases and J by 4 bases. The CDR3, as DNA: TGTGCCAGCAGGGCAGGGGGTAGAGAGACCCAGTACTTC. Amino acid sequence: CASRAGGRETQYF.

The chain combines TRBV5-6 with TRBJ2-1; TRBD2 agrees at 11 bases. Germline CDR1 reads SGHDT; CDR2 reads YYEEEE. The V and J ends lost 2 bases and 8 bases, in that order; junction bases with no gene match: 6. This CDR3 contains 15 residues. The CDR3 DNA sequence: TGTGCCAGCAGCTTCCTAGCGGGAGGTGTAGATGAGCAGTTCTTC. Amino acid sequence: CASSFLAGGVDEQFF.